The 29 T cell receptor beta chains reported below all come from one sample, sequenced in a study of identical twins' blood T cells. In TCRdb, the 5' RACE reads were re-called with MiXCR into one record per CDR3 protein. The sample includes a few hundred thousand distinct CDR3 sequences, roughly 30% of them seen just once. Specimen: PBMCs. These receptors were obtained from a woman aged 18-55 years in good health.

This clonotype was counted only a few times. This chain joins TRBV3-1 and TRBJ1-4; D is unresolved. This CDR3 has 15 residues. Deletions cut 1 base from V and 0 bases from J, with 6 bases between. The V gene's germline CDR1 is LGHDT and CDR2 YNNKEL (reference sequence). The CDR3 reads CASSQVVSTNEKLFF. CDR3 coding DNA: TGTGCCAGCAGCCAAGTCGTATCAACTAATGAAAAACTGTTTTTT.

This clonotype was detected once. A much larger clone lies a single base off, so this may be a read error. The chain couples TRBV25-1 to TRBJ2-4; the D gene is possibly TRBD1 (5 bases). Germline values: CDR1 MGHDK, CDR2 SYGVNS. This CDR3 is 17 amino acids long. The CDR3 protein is CAGSERTPLLAKNIQYF. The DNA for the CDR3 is TGTGCCGGCAGTGAAAGGACACCCCTACTAGCCAAAAACATTCAGTACTTC.

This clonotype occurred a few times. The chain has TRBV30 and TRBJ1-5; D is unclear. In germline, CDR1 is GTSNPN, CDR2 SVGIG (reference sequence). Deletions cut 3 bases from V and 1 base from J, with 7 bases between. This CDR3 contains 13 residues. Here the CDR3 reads CAWRPDSNQPQHF. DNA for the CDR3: TGTGCCTGGAGGCCAGACAGCAATCAGCCCCAGCATTTT.

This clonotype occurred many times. DNA of the CDR3: TGTGCCATCAGTGATACCGCGGGTGGCAGATCTGGAAACACCATATATTTT. Protein: CAISDTAGGRSGNTIYF. The rearrangement uses TRBV10-3 and TRBJ1-3; D unresolved. The V gene lost 3 bases and the J gene lost 1 base, with 16 bases spanning the gap. CDR1 is ENHRY, CDR2 SYGVKD, per germline. This CDR3 is built from 17 residues.

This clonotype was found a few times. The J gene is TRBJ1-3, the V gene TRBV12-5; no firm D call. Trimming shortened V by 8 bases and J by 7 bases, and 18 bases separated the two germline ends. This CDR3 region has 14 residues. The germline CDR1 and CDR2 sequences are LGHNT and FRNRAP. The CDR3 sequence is CASHGPDLRNTIYF. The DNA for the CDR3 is TGTGCTAGTCACGGTCCCGACTTAAGGAACACCATATATTTT.

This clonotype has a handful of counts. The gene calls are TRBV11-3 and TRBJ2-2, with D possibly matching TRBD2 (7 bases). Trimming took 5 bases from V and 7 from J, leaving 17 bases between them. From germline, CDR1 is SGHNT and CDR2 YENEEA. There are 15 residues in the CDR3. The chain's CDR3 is CASSPPGGTYGELFF. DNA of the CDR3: TGTGCCAGCAGCCCGCCGGGGGGCACATACGGGGAGCTGTTTTTT.

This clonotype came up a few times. The DNA of the CDR3 is TGTGCCAGCAGTCCCTGGAACGAGCAGTACTTC. Its protein product is CASSPWNEQYF. The chain uses TRBV6-2 or TRBV6-3 and TRBJ2-7; D remains ambiguous. Trimming removed 5 bases at V and 5 bases at J, with 7 bases between. Per the germline V gene, CDR1 is MNHEY and CDR2 is SVGEGT. The CDR3 is made up of 11 amino acids.

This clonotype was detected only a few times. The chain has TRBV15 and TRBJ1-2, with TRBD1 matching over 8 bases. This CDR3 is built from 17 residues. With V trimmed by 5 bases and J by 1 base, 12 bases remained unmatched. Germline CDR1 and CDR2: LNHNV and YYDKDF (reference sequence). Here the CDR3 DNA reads TGTGCCACCAGCCGAGGACAGGGAAAGATCTTTAACTATGGCTACACCTTC. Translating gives CATSRGQGKIFNYGYTF.

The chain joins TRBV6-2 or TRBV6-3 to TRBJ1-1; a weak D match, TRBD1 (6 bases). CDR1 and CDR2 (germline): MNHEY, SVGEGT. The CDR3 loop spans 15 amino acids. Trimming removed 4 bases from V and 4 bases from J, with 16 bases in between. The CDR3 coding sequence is TGTGCCAGCAGTTCCCTCGGGGGCGGGAGCACTGAAGCTTTCTTT. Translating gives CASSSLGGGSTEAFF.

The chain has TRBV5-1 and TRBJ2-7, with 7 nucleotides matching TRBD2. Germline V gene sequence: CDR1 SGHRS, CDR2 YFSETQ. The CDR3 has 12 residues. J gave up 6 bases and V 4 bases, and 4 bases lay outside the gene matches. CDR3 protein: CASSRTSSEQYF. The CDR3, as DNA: TGCGCCAGCAGCCGGACTAGTAGCGAGCAGTACTTC.

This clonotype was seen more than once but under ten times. The CDR3 region is CASSPEDKTMFF. CDR3 coding DNA: TGTGCCAGCAGCCCGGAGGACAAGACAATGTTTTTT. This rearrangement joins TRBV11-3 to TRBJ1-4; D may be TRBD1 (5 bases). Trimming left V 5 bases short and J 15 bases short, with 16 bases between. The CDR3 loop spans 12 amino acids. Germline V gene sequence: CDR1 SGHNT, CDR2 YENEEA.

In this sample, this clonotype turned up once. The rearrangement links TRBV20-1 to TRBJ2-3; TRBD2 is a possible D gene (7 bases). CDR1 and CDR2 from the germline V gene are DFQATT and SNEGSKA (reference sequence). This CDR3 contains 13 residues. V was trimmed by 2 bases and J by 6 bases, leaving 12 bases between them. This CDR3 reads CSARRGGVDTQYF. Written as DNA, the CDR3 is TGCAGTGCTAGAAGGGGGGGAGTGGATACGCAGTATTTT.

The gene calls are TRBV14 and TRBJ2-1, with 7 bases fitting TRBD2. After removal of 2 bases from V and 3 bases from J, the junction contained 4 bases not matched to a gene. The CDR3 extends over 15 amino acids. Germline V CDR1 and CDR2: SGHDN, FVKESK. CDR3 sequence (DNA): TGTGCCAGCAGCCAAACTAGCGCTCTCTACAATGAGCAGTTCTTC. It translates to CASSQTSALYNEQFF.

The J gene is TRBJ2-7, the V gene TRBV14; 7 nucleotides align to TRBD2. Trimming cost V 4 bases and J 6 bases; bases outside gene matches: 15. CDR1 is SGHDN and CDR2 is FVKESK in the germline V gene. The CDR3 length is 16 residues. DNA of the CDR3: TGTGCCAGCAGCCTAATAACTAGCGTTGTATTCCGCGAGCAGTACTTC. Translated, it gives CASSLITSVVFREQYF.

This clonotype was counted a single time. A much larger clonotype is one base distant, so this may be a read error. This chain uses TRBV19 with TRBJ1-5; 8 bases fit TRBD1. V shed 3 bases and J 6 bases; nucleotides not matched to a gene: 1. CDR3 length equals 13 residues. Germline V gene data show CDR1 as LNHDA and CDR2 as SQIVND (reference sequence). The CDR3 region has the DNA TGTGCCAGTAGTATGGACAGGGCTCAGCCCCAGCATTTT. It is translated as CASSMDRAQPQHF.

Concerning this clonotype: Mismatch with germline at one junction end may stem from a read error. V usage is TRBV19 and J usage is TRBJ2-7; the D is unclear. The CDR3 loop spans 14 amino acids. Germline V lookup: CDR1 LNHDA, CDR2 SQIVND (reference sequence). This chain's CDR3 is CASSMGRFLYERYF. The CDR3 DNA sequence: TGTGCCAGTAGTATGGGCAGGTTCCTCTACGAGCGGTACTTC.

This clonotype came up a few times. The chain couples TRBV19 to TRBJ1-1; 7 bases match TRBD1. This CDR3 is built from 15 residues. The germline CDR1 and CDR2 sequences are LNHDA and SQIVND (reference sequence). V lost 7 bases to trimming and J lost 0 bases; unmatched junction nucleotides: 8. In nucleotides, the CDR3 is TGTGCCAGTACCAGGGGGAGGATCGTGAACACTGAAGCTTTCTTT. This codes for CASTRGRIVNTEAFF. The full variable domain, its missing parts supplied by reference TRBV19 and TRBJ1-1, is DGGITQSPKYLFRKEGQNVTLSCEQNLNHDAMYWYRQDPGQGLRLIYYSQIVNDFQKGDIAEGYSVSREKKESFPLTVTSAQKNPTAFYLCASTRGRIVNTEAFFGQGTRLTVV.

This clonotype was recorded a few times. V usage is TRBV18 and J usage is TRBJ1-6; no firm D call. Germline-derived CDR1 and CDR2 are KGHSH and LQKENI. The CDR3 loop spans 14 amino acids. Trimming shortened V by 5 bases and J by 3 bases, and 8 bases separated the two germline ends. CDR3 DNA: TGTGCCAGCTCAGGATCCCGCTATAATTCACCCCTCCACTTT. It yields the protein CASSGSRYNSPLHF.

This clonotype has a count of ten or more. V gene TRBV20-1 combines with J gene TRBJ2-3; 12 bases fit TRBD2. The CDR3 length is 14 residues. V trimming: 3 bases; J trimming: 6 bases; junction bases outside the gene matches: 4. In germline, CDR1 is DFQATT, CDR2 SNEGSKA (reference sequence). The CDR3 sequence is CSASASGGADTQYF. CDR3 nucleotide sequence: TGCAGTGCTAGCGCTAGCGGGGGGGCGGATACGCAGTATTTT.

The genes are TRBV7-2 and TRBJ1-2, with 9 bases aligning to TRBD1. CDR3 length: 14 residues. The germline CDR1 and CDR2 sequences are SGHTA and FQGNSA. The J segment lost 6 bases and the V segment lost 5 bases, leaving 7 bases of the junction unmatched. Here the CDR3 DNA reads TGTGCCAGCAGCCTCATGGACAGGGGTAATGGCTACACCTTC. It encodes CASSLMDRGNGYTF.

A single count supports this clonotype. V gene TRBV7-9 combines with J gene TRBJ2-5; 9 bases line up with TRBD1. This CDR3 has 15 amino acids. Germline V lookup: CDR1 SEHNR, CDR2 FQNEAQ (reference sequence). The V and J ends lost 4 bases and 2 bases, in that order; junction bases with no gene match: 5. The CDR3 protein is CASSSRDRVQETQYF. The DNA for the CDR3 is TGTGCCAGCAGCTCCCGGGACAGGGTTCAAGAGACCCAGTACTTC. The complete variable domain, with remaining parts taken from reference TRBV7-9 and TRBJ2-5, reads DTGVSQNPRHKITKRGQNVTFRCDPISEHNRLYWYRQTLGQGPEFLTYFQNEAQLEKSRLLSDRFSAERPKGSFSTLEIQRTEQGDSAMYLCASSSRDRVQETQYFGPGTRLLVL.

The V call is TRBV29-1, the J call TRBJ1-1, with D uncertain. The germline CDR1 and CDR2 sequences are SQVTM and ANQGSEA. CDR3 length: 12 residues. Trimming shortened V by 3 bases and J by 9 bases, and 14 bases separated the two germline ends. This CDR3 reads CSVEDGGEKAFF. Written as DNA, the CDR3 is TGCAGCGTTGAGGATGGTGGGGAGAAAGCTTTCTTT.

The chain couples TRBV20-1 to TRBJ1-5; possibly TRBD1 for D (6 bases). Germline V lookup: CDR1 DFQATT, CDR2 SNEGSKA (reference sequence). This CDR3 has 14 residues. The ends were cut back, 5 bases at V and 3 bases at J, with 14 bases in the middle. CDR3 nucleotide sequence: TGCAGTGCTTGGACAGCGTTTATCAATCAGCCCCAGCATTTT. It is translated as CSAWTAFINQPQHF.

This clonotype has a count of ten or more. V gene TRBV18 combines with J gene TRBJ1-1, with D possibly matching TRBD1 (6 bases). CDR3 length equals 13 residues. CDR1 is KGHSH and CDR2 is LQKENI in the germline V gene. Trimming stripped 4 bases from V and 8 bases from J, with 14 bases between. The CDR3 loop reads CASSLDRRGEAFF. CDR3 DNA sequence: TGTGCCAGCTCACTCGACAGGCGGGGGGAAGCTTTCTTT.

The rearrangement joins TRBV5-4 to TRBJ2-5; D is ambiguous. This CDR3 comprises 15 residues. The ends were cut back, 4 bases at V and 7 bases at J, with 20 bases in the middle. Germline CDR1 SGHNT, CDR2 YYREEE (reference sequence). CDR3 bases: TGTGCCAGCAGCCTGAAGGAAGGCCCAGAAGGGACCCAGTACTTC. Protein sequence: CASSLKEGPEGTQYF. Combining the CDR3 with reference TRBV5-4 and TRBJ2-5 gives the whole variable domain ETGVTQSPTHLIKTRGQQVTLRCSSQSGHNTVSWYQQALGQGPQFIFQYYREEENGRGNFPPRFSGLQFPNYSSELNVNALELDDSALYLCASSLKEGPEGTQYFGPGTRLLVL.

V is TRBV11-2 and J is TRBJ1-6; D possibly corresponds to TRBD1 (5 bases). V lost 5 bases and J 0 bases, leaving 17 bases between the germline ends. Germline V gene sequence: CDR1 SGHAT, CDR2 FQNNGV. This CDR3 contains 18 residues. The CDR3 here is CASSDRRVIGSYNSPLHF. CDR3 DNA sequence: TGTGCCAGCAGCGATCGCAGGGTCATCGGCTCCTATAATTCACCCCTCCACTTT. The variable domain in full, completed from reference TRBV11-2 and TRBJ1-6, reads EAGVAQSPRYKIIEKRQSVAFWCNPISGHATLYWYQQILGQGPKLLIQFQNNGVVDDSQLPKDRFSAERLKGVDSTLKIQPAKLEDSAVYLCASSDRRVIGSYNSPLHFGNGTRLTVT.

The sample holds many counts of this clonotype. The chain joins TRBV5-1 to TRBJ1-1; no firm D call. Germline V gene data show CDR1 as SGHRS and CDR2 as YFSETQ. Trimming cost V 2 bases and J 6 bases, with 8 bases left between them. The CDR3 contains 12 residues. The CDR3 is CASSFTRAEAFF. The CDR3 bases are TGCGCCAGCAGCTTTACGAGGGCTGAAGCTTTCTTT.

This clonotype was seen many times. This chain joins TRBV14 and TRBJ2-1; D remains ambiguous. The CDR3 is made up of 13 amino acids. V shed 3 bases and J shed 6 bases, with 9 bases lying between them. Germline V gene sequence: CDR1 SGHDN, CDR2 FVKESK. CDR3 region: CASSHLPRNEQFF. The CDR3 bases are TGTGCCAGCAGCCACCTTCCCCGCAATGAGCAGTTCTTC.

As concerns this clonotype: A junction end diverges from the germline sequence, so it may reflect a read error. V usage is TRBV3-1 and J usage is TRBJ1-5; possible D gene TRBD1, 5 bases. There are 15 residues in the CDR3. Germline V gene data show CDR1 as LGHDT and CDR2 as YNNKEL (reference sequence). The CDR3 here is CASSRAGTENQPRHF. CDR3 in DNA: TGTGCCAGCAGCCGTGCCGGGACGGAAAATCAGCCCCGGCATTTT.